These 6 T cell receptor beta chains came from one sample sequenced in a study of cytomegalovirus exposure and HLA in healthy donors (dated by TCRdb to about 2017). The library came from the immunoSEQ multiplex PCR assay. The multiplex PCR relied on a mix of 60 forward primers for TCR Vbeta segments and 13 reverse primers for TCR Jbeta segments. TCRdb mirrors the immuneACCESS table, restricted to in-frame sequences. Some clones are absent from its copies; in checked studies, under half trace to an unresolved V gene, and the reason for the others is unknown. Recorded for this sample are roughly 130,000 clones; roughly three fifths of them occurred a single time. The biggest ten clones account for 1.5% to 1.9% of the sample. The sequenced sample was PBMCs. The source is a man between 18 and 35 years old in good health and CMV-seronegative.

The chain joins TRBV6-5 to TRBJ2-2; no reliable D call. The germline V gene has CDR1 MNHEY and CDR2 SVGAGI. Between the trimmed V and J ends, which lost 4 bases and 2 bases, there was a span of 14 bases. The CDR3 covers 16 residues. CDR3 residues: CASSFSPLLNTGELFF. The CDR3 region has the DNA TGTGCCAGCAGTTTTTCGCCTCTACTTAACACCGGGGAGCTGTTTTTT.

The chain employs TRBV27 and TRBJ2-2; 15 bases align to TRBD2. With 3 bases clipped from V and 6 bases from J, the junction kept 11 bases outside the gene matches. CDR3 length: 19 residues. Germline assignment: CDR1 MNHEY and CDR2 SMNVEV (reference sequence). The CDR3 protein is CASSFPGLAGGPFPGELFF. CDR3 nucleotide sequence: TGTGCCAGCAGTTTCCCCGGACTAGCGGGAGGGCCTTTCCCCGGGGAGCTGTTTTTT.

This clone came up a few times. V and J are TRBV5-1 and TRBJ2-7; 9 nucleotides align to TRBD1. CDR1 and CDR2 from the germline V gene are SGHRS and YFSETQ. The CDR3 is made up of 15 amino acids. The J segment lost 5 bases and the V segment lost 4 bases, leaving 10 bases of the junction unmatched. The CDR3 nucleotides read TGCGCCAGCAGCCCGAGGGACAGGGCACAACACGAGCAGTACTTC. Its translation is CASSPRDRAQHEQYF.

The chain recombines TRBV4-3 with TRBJ2-7; 7 bases align to TRBD2. CDR3 length: 13 residues. The J segment lost 3 bases and the V segment lost 3 bases, leaving 2 bases of the junction unmatched. Germline V gene lookup returns CDR1 LGHNA and CDR2 YSLEER. CDR3 protein: CASSHRGSYEQYF. In DNA form, the CDR3 reads TGCGCCAGCAGCCATCGCGGGAGCTACGAGCAGTACTTC.

This clone was seen once. The chain recombines TRBV5-1 with TRBJ2-7; the match to TRBD1 covers 7 bases. The V and J ends lost 6 bases and 1 base, in that order; junction bases with no gene match: 1. This CDR3 contains 12 residues. Per germline, CDR1 SGHRS and CDR2 YFSETQ. Here the CDR3 DNA reads TGCGCCAGCATGGGACAGTCCTACGAGCAGTACTTC. It encodes CASMGQSYEQYF. Together with reference TRBV5-1 and TRBJ2-7, the CDR3 gives the full variable domain: KAGVTQTPRYLIKTRGQQVTLSCSPISGHRSVSWYQQTPGQGLQFLFEYFSETQRNKGNFPGRFSGRQFSNSRSEMNVSTLELGDSALYLCASMGQSYEQYFGPGTRLTVT.

The chain links TRBV6-1 to TRBJ2-7; 7 positions match TRBD1. Germline V CDR1 and CDR2: MNHNS, SASEGT. The CDR3 has 14 residues. V gave up 4 bases and J gave up 4 bases; unmatched junction bases: 7. The CDR3 nucleotides are TGTGCCAGCAGTGCCACCCAGACAGGGTACGAGCAGTACTTC. This sequence encodes CASSATQTGYEQYF.